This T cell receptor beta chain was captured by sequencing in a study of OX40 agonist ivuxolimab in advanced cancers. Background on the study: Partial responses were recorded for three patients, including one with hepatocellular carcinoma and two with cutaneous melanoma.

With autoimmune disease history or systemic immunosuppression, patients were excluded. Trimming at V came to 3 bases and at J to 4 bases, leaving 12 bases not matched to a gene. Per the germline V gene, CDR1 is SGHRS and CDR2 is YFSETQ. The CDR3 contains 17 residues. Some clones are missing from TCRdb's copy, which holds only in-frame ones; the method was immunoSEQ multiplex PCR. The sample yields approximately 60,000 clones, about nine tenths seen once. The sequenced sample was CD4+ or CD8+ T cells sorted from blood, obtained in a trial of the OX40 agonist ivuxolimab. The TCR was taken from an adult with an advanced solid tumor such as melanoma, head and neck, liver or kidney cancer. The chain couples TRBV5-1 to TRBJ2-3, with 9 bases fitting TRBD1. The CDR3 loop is CASSWANRGHPPDTQYF. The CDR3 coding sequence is TGCGCCAGCAGCTGGGCGAACAGGGGGCATCCCCCAGATACGCAGTATTTT.